The T cell receptor (beta chain) described here comes from a study of blood T cell repertoires in COVID-19. Study context: There were acute and convalescent COVID-19 samples, and they came from the United States, Italy and Spain. PBMCs, B-cell-depleted T cells, or T cells provided the cDNA or gDNA that made up the material.

Per the original methods: Reference gene primer amplification gave estimated nucleated cell counts. Measured with immunoSEQ multiplex PCR; TCRdb has only the in-frame clones, and not every one. V and J calls and clone size follow that table, whereas D and trimming were derived from the DNA. The sample holds some 300,000 clones, around 89% seen once. Seattle cases were enrolled at active infection and followed longitudinally. V lost 4 bases to trimming and J lost 4 bases, with 15 bases between them. The germline V gene encodes CDR1 SGHNT and CDR2 YYREEE (reference sequence). This CDR3 is 14 amino acids long.

Sequenced input: peripheral blood. The chain is built from TRBV5-4 and TRBJ2-7, with D maybe TRBD1 (6 bases). This clonotype was sampled from a woman in her forties or fifties with COVID-19, enrolled during active disease. The DNA of the CDR3 is TGTGCCAGCAGCGGTGGGGGCCTAGTTTACGAGCAGTACTTC. Its protein is CASSGGGLVYEQYF.